The 20 T cell receptor beta chains presented below share a single source sample, sequenced in a study of cytomegalovirus exposure and HLA in healthy donors. It was with 60 Vbeta and 13 Jbeta primers that the PCR ran. The protocol was immunoSEQ multiplex PCR, while the TCRdb copy is restricted to in-frame clones and leaves out a portion. The sample lists 95,000 to 100,000 clones, about 80% occurring once. What was sequenced was PBMCs. The receptors were gathered from a man aged 40-49 years in good health and CMV-seronegative.

Worth noting for this clone: A junction boundary mismatches the germline segment, possibly from a read error. This rearrangement joins TRBV5-1 to TRBJ2-4, with D perhaps matching TRBD2 (6 bases). The CDR3 runs 15 residues. Germline-derived CDR1 and CDR2 are SGHRS and YFSETQ. DNA of the CDR3: TGCGCCAGCAGCCCAGGGACTTCAGCCAGAAACATTCAGTACTTC. It yields the protein CASSPGTSARNIQYF.

This clone was seen once. V usage is TRBV30 and J usage is TRBJ1-6; D possibly corresponds to TRBD1 (5 bases). Trimming took off 3 bases at V and 11 bases at J, with 17 bases between the two ends. This CDR3 is 14 amino acids long. From germline, CDR1 is GTSNPN and CDR2 SVGIG (reference sequence). CDR3 bases: TGTGCCTGGAGGTTGGCAGGGTGGCATGCACCCCTCCACTTT. The encoded protein is CAWRLAGWHAPLHF.

CDR3 region: CASSLGTGDYGYTF. The CDR3 DNA reads as TGTGCCAGCAGCCTAGGGACAGGGGATTATGGCTACACCTTC. The V call is TRBV7-9, the J call TRBJ1-2; 10 nucleotides align to TRBD1. V lost 5 bases and J lost 5; bases outside the gene matches: 5. CDR3 size: 14 residues. From germline, CDR1 is SEHNR and CDR2 FQNEAQ (reference sequence). Variable domain in full (rest from reference TRBV7-9 and TRBJ1-2): DTGVSQNPRHKITKRGQNVTFRCDPISEHNRLYWYRQTLGQGPEFLTYFQNEAQLEKSRLLSDRFSAERPKGSFSTLEIQRTEQGDSAMYLCASSLGTGDYGYTFGSGTRLTVV.

J is TRBJ2-2 and V is TRBV4-3; TRBD1 matches at 10 bases. The CDR3 is made up of 16 amino acids. The V gene end was trimmed by 3 bases and the J gene end by 4 bases; junction bases not matched to a gene: 5. Germline values: CDR1 LGHNA, CDR2 YSLEER. The CDR3 is CASSQTGGAGTGELFF. The CDR3 bases are TGCGCCAGCAGCCAGACAGGGGGCGCTGGCACCGGGGAGCTGTTTTTT.

V gene TRBV7-9 combines with J gene TRBJ1-3; D is unresolved. The germline V gene has CDR1 SEHNR and CDR2 FQNEAQ (reference sequence). Trimming shortened V by 5 bases and J by 3 bases, and 14 bases separated the two germline ends. The CDR3 is 15 residues long. In DNA form, the CDR3 reads TGTGCCAGCAGCCCCAGAGGCGGACTTGGAAACACCATATATTTT. Translated: CASSPRGGLGNTIYF.

The V call is TRBV2, the J call TRBJ1-2, with a possible D match to TRBD1 (6 bases). The germline CDR1 and CDR2 sequences are SNHLY and FYNNEI. The CDR3 is 14 amino acids. Trimming cost V 2 bases and J 2 bases, with 9 bases left between them. This CDR3 reads CASSELQGNYGYTF. As DNA, the CDR3 is TGTGCCAGCAGTGAATTACAGGGAAACTATGGCTACACCTTC.

The chain has TRBV7-2 and TRBJ2-7, with 13 bases that match TRBD2. This CDR3 has 17 residues. J gave up 3 bases and V 4 bases, and 9 bases lay outside the gene matches. The germline V gene encodes CDR1 SGHTA and CDR2 FQGNSA. CDR3 sequence: CASSYPGTSGTYYEQYF. Here the CDR3 DNA reads TGTGCCAGCAGCTACCCCGGGACTAGCGGGACCTACTACGAGCAGTACTTC.

This chain links TRBV6-4 with TRBJ1-2; TRBD1 aligns across 7 bases. Trimming cost V 8 bases and J 7 bases; bases outside gene matches: 10. The CDR3 has 13 residues. Germline-derived CDR1 and CDR2 are MRHNA and SNTAGT. The CDR3 loop is CASAPRGAFGYTF. The CDR3 DNA reads TGTGCCAGCGCTCCCAGGGGGGCTTTTGGCTACACCTTC.

The V and J genes are TRBV5-6 and TRBJ2-1; the match to TRBD1 covers 10 bases. Germline V gene sequence: CDR1 SGHDT, CDR2 YYEEEE. CDR3 length: 16 amino acids. The V and J ends lost 6 bases and 7 bases, in that order; junction bases with no gene match: 13. The CDR3 protein is CASTRLADRGFNEQFF. CDR3 nucleotides: TGTGCCAGCACCCGGCTGGCGGACAGGGGGTTTAATGAGCAGTTCTTC. Using reference TRBV5-6 and TRBJ2-1 for the parts outside the CDR3, the full variable domain is DAGVTQSPTHLIKTRGQQVTLRCSPKSGHDTVSWYQQALGQGPQFIFQYYEEEERQRGNFPDRFSGHQFPNYSSELNVNALLLGDSALYLCASTRLADRGFNEQFFGPGTRLTVL.

This clone is a singleton in its sample. The V and J genes are TRBV10-3 and TRBJ2-1; D may be TRBD2 (6 bases). The germline CDR1 and CDR2 sequences are ENHRY and SYGVKD. V was shortened by 6 bases and J by 10 bases, with 13 bases between the two germline ends. The CDR3 has 12 residues. The CDR3 here is CAISTLGGEQFF. The CDR3 bases are TGTGCCATCAGCACGCTAGGAGGGGAGCAGTTCTTC.

This clone was detected only a few times. V is TRBV18 and J is TRBJ2-3; 10 nucleotides line up with TRBD2. V shed 3 bases and J 3 bases; nucleotides not matched to a gene: 3. The CDR3 covers 15 residues. The germline V gene encodes CDR1 KGHSH and CDR2 LQKENI. CDR3 loop: CASSPGLALTDTQYF. In DNA form, the CDR3 reads TGTGCCAGCTCACCGGGACTAGCGTTAACAGATACGCAGTATTTT.

CDR3 coding DNA: TGTGCCAGCAGTTTGTCGAGCGGGGGGCCCTACGAGCAGTACTTC. Translated, it gives CASSLSSGGPYEQYF. The chain carries TRBV27 and TRBJ2-7; 9 nucleotides agree with TRBD2. Germline lookup yields CDR1 MNHEY and CDR2 SMNVEV (reference sequence). Trimming at V came to 3 bases and at J to 2 bases, leaving 5 bases not matched to a gene. This CDR3 comprises 15 residues.

The V and J genes are TRBV15 and TRBJ2-3, with D possibly TRBD2 on 6 matching bases. Germline CDR1 reads LNHNV; CDR2 reads YYDKDF (reference sequence). The CDR3 runs 14 residues. Trimming took off 1 base at V and 2 bases at J, with 7 bases between the two ends. The CDR3 sequence: CATSRGGNTDTQYF. CDR3 bases: TGTGCCACCAGCAGAGGCGGGAACACAGATACGCAGTATTTT.

In this sample, this clone turned up a few times. The CDR3 DNA reads TGTGCCAGCAGTCTATCGACTAGCGGGGCCTCCTACGAGCAGTACTTC. Amino acid sequence: CASSLSTSGASYEQYF. The chain combines TRBV2 with TRBJ2-7; TRBD2 matches 11 bases. The CDR3 has 16 amino acids. Per the germline V gene, CDR1 is SNHLY and CDR2 is FYNNEI. The V segment lost 5 bases and the J segment 0 bases; nucleotides outside the gene matches: 6.

This chain uses TRBV6-6 with TRBJ1-5; D might be TRBD1 (5 bases). The germline CDR1 and CDR2 sequences are MNHNY and SVGAGI (reference sequence). This CDR3 is built from 13 residues. V lost 8 bases, J lost 0 bases, and 8 bases lay in between. This CDR3 is CASRQNSNQPQHF. Here the CDR3 DNA reads TGTGCCAGCCGACAGAATAGCAATCAGCCCCAGCATTTT.

The rearrangement joins TRBV7-2 to TRBJ2-3; TRBD2 aligns across 14 bases. The germline V gene has CDR1 SGHTA and CDR2 FQGNSA. The CDR3 covers 15 residues. J was trimmed by 6 bases and V by 5 bases; bases with no gene match: 4. CDR3 protein: CASSTRLAGGDTQYF. The CDR3, as DNA: TGTGCCAGCAGCACTCGACTAGCGGGAGGGGATACGCAGTATTTT. Variable domain in full (rest from reference TRBV7-2 and TRBJ2-3): GAGVSQSPSNKVTEKGKDVELRCDPISGHTALYWYRQSLGQGLEFLIYFQGNSAPDKSGLPSDRFSAERTGGSVSTLTIQRTQQEDSAVYLCASSTRLAGGDTQYFGPGTRLTVL.

This chain joins TRBV6-5 and TRBJ2-7; D possibly corresponds to TRBD2 (6 bases). From germline, CDR1 is MNHEY and CDR2 SVGAGI. Trimming stripped 0 bases from V and 3 bases from J, with 9 bases between. This CDR3 contains 14 residues. The CDR3 reads CASSYSGLLYEQYF. The CDR3 coding sequence is TGTGCCAGCAGTTACTCGGGACTCCTCTACGAGCAGTACTTC.

The chain couples TRBV4-3 to TRBJ2-2; 8 positions agree with TRBD2. This CDR3 contains 17 residues. Trimming at V came to 0 bases and at J to 2 bases, leaving 5 bases not matched to a gene. In germline, CDR1 is LGHNA, CDR2 YSLEER. DNA of the CDR3: TGCGCCAGCAGCCAAGATTGGCGGGGGGTCAACACCGGGGAGCTGTTTTTT. The encoded protein is CASSQDWRGVNTGELFF.

The rearrangement joins TRBV4-1 to TRBJ2-7; D unresolved. V was pared by 4 bases and J by 2 bases, with 12 bases between. Germline CDR1 MGHRA, CDR2 YSYEKL. CDR3 size: 14 residues. The CDR3, as DNA: TGCGCCAGCAGCCCGCAAGAGTTCACCTACGAGCAGTACTTC. It codes for CASSPQEFTYEQYF.

The V call is TRBV2, the J call TRBJ2-1, with 9 bases identical to TRBD1. The J segment lost 4 bases and the V segment lost 5 bases, leaving 3 bases of the junction unmatched. CDR3 length equals 14 residues. Germline V CDR1 and CDR2: SNHLY, FYNNEI. The CDR3 sequence: CASSSTGGYNEQFF. In DNA form, the CDR3 reads TGTGCCAGCAGTTCGACAGGGGGGTACAATGAGCAGTTCTTC.